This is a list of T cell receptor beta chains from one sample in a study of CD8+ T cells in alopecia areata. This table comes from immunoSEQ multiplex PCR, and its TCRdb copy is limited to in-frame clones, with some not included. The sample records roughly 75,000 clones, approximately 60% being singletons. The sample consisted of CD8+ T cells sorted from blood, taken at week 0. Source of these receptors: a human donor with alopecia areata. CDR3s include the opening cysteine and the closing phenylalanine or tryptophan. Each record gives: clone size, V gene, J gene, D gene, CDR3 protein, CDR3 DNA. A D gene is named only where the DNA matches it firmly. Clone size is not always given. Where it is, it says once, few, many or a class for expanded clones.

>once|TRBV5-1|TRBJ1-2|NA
CASRSSGIGSHGYTF
TGCGCCAGCAGGTCATCAGGGATCGGTTCGCATGGCTACACCTTC
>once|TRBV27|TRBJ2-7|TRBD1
CASSLSPRGLYEQYF
TGTGCCAGCAGTTTATCCCCCAGGGGGCTCTACGAGCAGTACTTC
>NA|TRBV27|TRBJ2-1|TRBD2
CASTGLAVNEQFF
TGTGCCAGCACGGGACTAGCGGTCAATGAGCAGTTCTTC
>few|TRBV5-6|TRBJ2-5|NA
CASSSRPLIETQYF
TGTGCCAGCAGCTCTAGGCCCCTCATTGAGACCCAGTACTTC
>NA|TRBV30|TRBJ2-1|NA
CAWSDDYGQGNEQFF
TGTGCCTGGAGTGACGACTACGGTCAAGGAAATGAGCAGTTCTTC
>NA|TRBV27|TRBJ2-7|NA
CASSFHGYEQYF
TGTGCCAGCAGTTTTCATGGATACGAGCAGTACTTC
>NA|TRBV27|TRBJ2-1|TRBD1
CASRPQGAIYYNEQFF
TGTGCCAGCAGGCCCCAGGGGGCGATCTACTACAATGAGCAGTTCTTC
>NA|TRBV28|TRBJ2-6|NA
CASSPRGSGANVLTF
TGTGCCAGCAGCCCAAGGGGGTCTGGGGCCAACGTCCTGACTTTC
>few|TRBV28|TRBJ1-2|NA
CASSFFRGSTTYGYTF
TGTGCCAGCAGTTTTTTTCGAGGTTCTACAACCTATGGCTACACCTTC
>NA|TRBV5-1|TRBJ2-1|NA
CASSLSPPNEQFF
TGCGCCAGCAGCTTGTCGCCACCGAATGAGCAGTTCTTC
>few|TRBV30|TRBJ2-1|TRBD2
CAWSDEGSGRGREQFF
TGTGCCTGGAGCGATGAAGGTAGCGGGAGGGGTAGGGAGCAGTTCTTC
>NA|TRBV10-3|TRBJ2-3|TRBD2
CAISEGGSLDTQYF
TGTGCCATCAGTGAGGGCGGGAGTCTGGATACGCAGTATTTT
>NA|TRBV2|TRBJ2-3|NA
CASSEVGAGWDTDTQYF
TGTGCCAGCAGTGAAGTGGGGGCAGGGTGGGACACAGATACGCAGTATTTT
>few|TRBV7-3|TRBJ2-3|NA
CASSTGAGSGDTQYF
TGTGCCAGCAGTACCGGGGCGGGTTCCGGAGATACGCAGTATTTT
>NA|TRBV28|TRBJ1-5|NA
CASSQLGIADQPQHF
TGTGCCAGCAGCCAACTGGGGATCGCGGATCAGCCCCAGCATTTT
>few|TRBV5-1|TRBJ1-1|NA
CASSGDREAFF
TGCGCCAGCAGCGGGGACCGTGAAGCTTTCTTT
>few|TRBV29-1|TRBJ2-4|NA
CSVEAGIAKNIQYF
TGCAGCGTTGAAGCCGGGATAGCCAAAAACATTCAGTACTTC
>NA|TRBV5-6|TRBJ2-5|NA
CASSLVAEQETQYF
TGTGCCAGCAGCTTGGTGGCGGAACAAGAGACCCAGTACTTC
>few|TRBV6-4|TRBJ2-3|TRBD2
CASSNTSGPDTQYF
TGTGCCAGCAGTAATACTAGCGGACCAGATACGCAGTATTTT
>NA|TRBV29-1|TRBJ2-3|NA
CSVVALGTDTQYF
TGCAGCGTTGTAGCGCTAGGCACAGATACGCAGTATTTT
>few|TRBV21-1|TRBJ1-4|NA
CASSYRDTNEKLFF
TGTGCCAGCAGCTACCGGGACACCAATGAAAAACTGTTTTTT
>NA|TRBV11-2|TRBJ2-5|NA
CASSLERGGGETQYF
TGTGCCAGCAGCTTAGAAAGAGGGGGTGGAGAGACCCAGTACTTC
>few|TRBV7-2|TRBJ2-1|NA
CASSLSLAYLNEQFF
TGTGCCAGCAGCTTGTCTTTGGCCTACCTTAATGAGCAGTTCTTC
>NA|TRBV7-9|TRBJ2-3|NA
CASSARDISTDTQYF
TGTGCCAGCAGCGCCAGGGACATAAGCACAGATACGCAGTATTTT
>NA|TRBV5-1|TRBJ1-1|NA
CASSLELGIFEAFF
TGCGCCAGCAGCTTGGAATTGGGGATCTTTGAAGCTTTCTTT
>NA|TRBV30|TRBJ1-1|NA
CAWSPTNPTTEAFF
TGTGCCTGGAGCCCGACAAACCCAACCACTGAAGCTTTCTTT
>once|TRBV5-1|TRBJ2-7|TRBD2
CASSEWTSGGMSSYEQYF
TGCGCCAGCAGCGAATGGACTAGCGGGGGGATGAGCTCCTACGAGCAGTACTTC
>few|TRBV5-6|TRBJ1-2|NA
CASSLDGRLHGYTF
TGTGCCAGCAGCTTGGATGGCAGGCTACATGGCTACACCTTC
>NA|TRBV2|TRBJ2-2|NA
CASRDRYTGELFF
TGTGCCAGCAGGGACAGATACACCGGGGAGCTGTTTTTT
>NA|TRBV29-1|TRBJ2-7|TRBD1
CSVEIRDRVYEQYF
TGCAGCGTTGAAATCAGGGACAGGGTCTACGAGCAGTACTTC
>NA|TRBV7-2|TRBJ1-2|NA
CASSFWGVYGYTF
TGTGCCAGCAGCTTCTGGGGGGTCTATGGCTACACCTTC
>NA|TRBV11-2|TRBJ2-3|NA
CASSLGLASVDTQYF
TGTGCCAGCAGCTTAGGTCTAGCGTCTGTAGATACGCAGTATTTT
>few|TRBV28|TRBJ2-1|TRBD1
CASSHLGTGVYNEQFF
TGTGCCAGCAGTCATCTCGGGACAGGAGTTTACAATGAGCAGTTCTTC
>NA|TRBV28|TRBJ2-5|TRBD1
CASRTGGEQETQYF
TGTGCCAGCAGAACAGGGGGCGAGCAAGAGACCCAGTACTTC
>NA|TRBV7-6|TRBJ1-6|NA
CASSLDFAASSYNSPLHF
TGTGCCAGCAGCTTAGATTTCGCCGCATCCTCCTATAATTCACCCCTCCACTTT
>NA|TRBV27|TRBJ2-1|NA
CAIGRLGSYNEQFF
TGTGCCATCGGCAGGTTGGGCTCCTACAATGAGCAGTTCTTC
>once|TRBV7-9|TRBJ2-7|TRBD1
CASSGTGTGVYEQYF
TGTGCCAGCAGCGGAACCGGGACAGGGGTGTACGAGCAGTACTTC
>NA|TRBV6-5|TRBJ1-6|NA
CASSYKSSYNSPLHF
TGTGCCAGCAGTTACAAAAGCTCCTATAATTCACCCCTCCACTTT
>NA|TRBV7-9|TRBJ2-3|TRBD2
CASSLSSGGALDTQYF
TGTGCCAGCAGCTTATCGAGCGGGGGGGCCTTAGATACGCAGTATTTT
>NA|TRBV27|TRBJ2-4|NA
CASSPGIGNIQYF
TGTGCCAGCAGTCCGGGGATAGGGAACATTCAGTACTTC
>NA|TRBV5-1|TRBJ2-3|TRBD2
CASSSQTSGRRADTQYF
TGCGCCAGCAGCTCCCAAACTAGCGGGAGGAGGGCAGATACGCAGTATTTT
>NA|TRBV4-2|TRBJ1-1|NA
CASSQVAIRRYEAFF
TGTGCCAGCAGCCAAGTGGCAATCCGGAGGTATGAAGCTTTCTTT
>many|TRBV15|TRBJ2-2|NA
CATSSWRGHEELFF
TGTGCCACCAGCAGTTGGAGGGGTCACGAGGAGCTGTTTTTT
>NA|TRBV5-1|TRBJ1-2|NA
CASSFEAGPYGYTF
TGCGCCAGCAGTTTTGAAGCAGGGCCCTATGGCTACACCTTC
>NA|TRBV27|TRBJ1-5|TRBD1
CASRPGTVYSNQPQHF
TGTGCCAGCAGACCTGGGACAGTTTATAGCAATCAGCCCCAGCATTTT
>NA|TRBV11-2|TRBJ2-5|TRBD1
CASRLDGTAQETQYF
TGTGCCAGCCGCCTTGACGGGACAGCCCAAGAGACCCAGTACTTC
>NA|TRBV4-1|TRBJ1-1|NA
CASSQVKGSEAFF
TGCGCCAGCAGCCAAGTCAAGGGGTCTGAAGCTTTCTTT
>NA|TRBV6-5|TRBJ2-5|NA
CASSAGTPETQYF
TGTGCCAGCAGTGCCGGGACACCAGAGACCCAGTACTTC
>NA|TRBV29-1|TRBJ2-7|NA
CSVEDRDGSFYEQYF
TGCAGCGTTGAAGACCGGGACGGATCTTTCTACGAGCAGTACTTC